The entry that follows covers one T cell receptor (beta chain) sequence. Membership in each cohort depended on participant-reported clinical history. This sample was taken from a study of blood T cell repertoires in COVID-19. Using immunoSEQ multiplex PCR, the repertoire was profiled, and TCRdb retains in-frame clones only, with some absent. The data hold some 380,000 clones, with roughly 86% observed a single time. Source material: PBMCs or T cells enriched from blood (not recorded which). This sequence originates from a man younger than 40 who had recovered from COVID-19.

The CDR3 is CASSNQGTGSFQPQHF. In nucleotides, the CDR3 is TGTGCCAGTAGTAACCAGGGAACGGGTTCGTTTCAGCCCCAGCATTTT. The V call is TRBV19, the J call TRBJ1-5, with D tentatively TRBD1 (5 bases). The germline V gene encodes CDR1 LNHDA and CDR2 SQIVND (reference sequence). The length of the CDR3 is 16 residues. V dropped 4 bases and J dropped 6 bases, with 19 bases sitting between them.